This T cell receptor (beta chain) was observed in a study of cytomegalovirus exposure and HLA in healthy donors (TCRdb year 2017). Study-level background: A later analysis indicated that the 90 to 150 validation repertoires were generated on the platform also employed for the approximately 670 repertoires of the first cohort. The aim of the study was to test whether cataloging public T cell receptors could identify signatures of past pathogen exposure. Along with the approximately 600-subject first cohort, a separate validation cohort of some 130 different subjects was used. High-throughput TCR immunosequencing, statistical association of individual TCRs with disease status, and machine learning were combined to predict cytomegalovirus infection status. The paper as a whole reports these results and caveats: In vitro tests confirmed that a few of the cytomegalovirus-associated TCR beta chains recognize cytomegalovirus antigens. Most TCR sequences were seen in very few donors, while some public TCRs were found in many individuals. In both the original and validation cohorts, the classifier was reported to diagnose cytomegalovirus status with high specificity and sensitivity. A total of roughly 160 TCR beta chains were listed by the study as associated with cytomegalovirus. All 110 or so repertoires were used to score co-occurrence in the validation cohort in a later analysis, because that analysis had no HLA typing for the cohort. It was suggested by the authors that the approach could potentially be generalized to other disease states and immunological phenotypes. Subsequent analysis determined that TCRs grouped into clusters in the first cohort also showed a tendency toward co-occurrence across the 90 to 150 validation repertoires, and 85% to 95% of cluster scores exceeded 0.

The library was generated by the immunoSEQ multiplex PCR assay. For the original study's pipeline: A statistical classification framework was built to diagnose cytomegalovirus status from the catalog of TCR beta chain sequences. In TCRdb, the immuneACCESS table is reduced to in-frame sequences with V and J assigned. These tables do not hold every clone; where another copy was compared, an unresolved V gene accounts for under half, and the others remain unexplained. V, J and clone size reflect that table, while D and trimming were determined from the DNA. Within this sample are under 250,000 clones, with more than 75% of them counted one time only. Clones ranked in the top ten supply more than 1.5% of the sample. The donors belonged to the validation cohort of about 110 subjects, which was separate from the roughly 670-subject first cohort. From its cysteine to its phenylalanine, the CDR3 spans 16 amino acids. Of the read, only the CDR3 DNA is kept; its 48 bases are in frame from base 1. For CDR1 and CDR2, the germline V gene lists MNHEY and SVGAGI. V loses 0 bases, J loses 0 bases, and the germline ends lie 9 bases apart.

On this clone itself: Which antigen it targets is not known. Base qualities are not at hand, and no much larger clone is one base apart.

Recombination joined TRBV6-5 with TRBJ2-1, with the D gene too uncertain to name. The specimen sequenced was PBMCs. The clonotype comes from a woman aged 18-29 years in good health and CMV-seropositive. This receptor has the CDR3 CASSYSGPSSYNEQFF. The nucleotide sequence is TGTGCCAGCAGTTACTCTGGCCCCAGCTCCTACAATGAGCAGTTCTTC.